In its sample, the clone carrying this TCR beta chain was seen a few times. Antigen unknown. This entry belongs to a study of immune evolution from preneoplasia to lung adenocarcinoma. Clones were read by immunoSEQ multiplex PCR, and TCRdb kept only the in-frame ones, dropping some. The sample has about 14,000 clones, 80% seen once. V shed 2 bases and J 0 bases; nucleotides not matched to a gene: 1. The length of the CDR3 is 15 residues. Germline V gene data show CDR1 as MGHRA and CDR2 as YSYEKL. Macro-dissection enriched premalignant or tumor cells before nucleic acid extraction. Study findings and constraints: Normal lung had highest clonality; later lesions appeared denser, more diverse. Compared with EGFR-mutant or double wild-type lesions, KRAS-mutant nodules were more clonal. Top clone share appeared to fall from AAH through AIS, MIA, adenocarcinoma.

The chain employs TRBV4-1 and TRBJ2-1; 7 bases fit TRBD2. This clonotype was obtained from a person aged 70 to 79 with lung adenocarcinoma. Sequencing input: FFPE minimally invasive lung adenocarcinoma tissue. CDR3 region: CASSQRGDSYNEQFF. DNA of the CDR3: TGCGCCAGCAGCCAACGGGGGGACTCCTACAATGAGCAGTTCTTC.